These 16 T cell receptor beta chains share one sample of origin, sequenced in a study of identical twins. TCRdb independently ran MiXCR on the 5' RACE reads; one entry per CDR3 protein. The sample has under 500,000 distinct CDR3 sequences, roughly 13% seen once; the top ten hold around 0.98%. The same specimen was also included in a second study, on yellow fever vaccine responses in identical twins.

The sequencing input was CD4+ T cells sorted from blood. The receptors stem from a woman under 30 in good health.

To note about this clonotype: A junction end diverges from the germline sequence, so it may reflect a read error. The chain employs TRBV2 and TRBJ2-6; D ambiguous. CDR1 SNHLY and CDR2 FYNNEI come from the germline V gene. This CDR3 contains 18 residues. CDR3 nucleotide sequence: TGTGCCTGCAGTTTATTTCGGCAGGCTCTCTCTGGGGCCAACGTCCTGACTTTC. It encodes CACSLFRQALSGANVLTF.

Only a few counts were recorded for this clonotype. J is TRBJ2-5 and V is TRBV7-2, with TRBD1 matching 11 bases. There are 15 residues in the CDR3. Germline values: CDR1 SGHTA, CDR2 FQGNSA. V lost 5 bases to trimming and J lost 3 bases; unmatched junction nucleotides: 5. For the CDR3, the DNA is TGTGCCAGCAGCCGAGGACAGGGGGCTGAAGAGACCCAGTACTTC. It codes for CASSRGQGAEETQYF.

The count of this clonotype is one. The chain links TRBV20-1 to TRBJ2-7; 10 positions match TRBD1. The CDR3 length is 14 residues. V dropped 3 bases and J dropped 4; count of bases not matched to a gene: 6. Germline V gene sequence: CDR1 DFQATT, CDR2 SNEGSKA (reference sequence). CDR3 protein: CSASSTGGAYEQYF. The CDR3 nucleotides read TGCAGTGCTAGCTCGACAGGGGGCGCATACGAGCAGTACTTC.

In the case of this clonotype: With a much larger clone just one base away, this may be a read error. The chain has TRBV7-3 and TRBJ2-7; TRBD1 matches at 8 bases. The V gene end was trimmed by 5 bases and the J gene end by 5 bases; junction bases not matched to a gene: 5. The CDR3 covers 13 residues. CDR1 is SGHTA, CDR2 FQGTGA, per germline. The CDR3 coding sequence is TGTGCCAGCAGCCACGGACAGGGCCACGAGCAGTACTTC. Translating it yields CASSHGQGHEQYF.

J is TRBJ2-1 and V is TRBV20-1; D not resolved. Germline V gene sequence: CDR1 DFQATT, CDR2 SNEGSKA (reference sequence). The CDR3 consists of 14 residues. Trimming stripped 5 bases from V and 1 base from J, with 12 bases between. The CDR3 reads CSAVGPLSYNEQFF. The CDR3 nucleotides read TGCAGTGCTGTCGGCCCTTTGTCCTACAATGAGCAGTTCTTC.

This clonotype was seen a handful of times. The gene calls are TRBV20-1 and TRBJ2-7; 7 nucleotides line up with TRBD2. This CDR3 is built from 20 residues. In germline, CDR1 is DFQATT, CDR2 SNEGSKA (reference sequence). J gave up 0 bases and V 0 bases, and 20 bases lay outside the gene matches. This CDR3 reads CSARDYPAGDRKRDSYEQYF. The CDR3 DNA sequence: TGCAGTGCTAGAGATTACCCTGCGGGAGACAGAAAACGAGACTCCTACGAGCAGTACTTC.

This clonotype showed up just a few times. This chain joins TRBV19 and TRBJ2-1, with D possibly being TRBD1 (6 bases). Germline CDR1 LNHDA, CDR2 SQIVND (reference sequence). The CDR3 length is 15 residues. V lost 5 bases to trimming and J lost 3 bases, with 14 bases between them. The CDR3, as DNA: TGTGCCAGTAGTCTTCGGACAGCGGACTACAATGAGCAGTTCTTC. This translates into CASSLRTADYNEQFF.

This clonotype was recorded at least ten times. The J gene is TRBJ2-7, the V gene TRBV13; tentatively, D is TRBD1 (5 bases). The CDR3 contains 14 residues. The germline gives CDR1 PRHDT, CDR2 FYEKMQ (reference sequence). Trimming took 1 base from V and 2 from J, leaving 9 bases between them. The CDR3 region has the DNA TGTGCCAGCAGCTTAGTCGACAGTACCTACGAGCAGTACTTC. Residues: CASSLVDSTYEQYF.

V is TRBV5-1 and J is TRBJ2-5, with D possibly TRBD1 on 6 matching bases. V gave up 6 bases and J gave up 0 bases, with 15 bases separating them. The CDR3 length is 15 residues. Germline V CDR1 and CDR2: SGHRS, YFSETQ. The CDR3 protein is CASTGVGTNQETQYF. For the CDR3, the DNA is TGCGCCAGCACCGGGGTCGGGACAAACCAAGAGACCCAGTACTTC.

This chain's CDR3 is CSARGTSGGVRDEQFF. DNA for the CDR3: TGCAGTGCTAGAGGGACTAGCGGGGGGGTGAGGGATGAGCAGTTCTTC. V is TRBV20-1 and J is TRBJ2-1; TRBD2 matches at 15 bases. V was clipped by 1 base and J by 8 bases; unmatched bases: 6. This CDR3 spans 16 amino acids. Germline CDR1 and CDR2: DFQATT and SNEGSKA (reference sequence).

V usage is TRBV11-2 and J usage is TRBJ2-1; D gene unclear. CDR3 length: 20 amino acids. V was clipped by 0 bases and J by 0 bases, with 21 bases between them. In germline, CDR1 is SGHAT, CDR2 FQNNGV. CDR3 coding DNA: TGTGCCAGCAGCTTAGACAGCAGAAGCGTTGGAGTCCCCTCCTACAATGAGCAGTTCTTC. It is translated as CASSLDSRSVGVPSYNEQFF.

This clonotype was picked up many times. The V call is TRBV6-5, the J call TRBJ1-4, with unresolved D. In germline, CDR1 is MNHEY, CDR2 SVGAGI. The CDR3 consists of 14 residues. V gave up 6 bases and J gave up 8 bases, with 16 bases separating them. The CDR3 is CASSYRGSHEKLFF. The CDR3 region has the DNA TGTGCCAGCAGCTACCGGGGTTCGCACGAAAAACTGTTTTTT.

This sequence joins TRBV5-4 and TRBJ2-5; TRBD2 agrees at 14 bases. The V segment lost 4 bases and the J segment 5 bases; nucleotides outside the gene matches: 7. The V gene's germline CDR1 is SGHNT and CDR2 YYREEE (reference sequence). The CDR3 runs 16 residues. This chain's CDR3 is CASSAGTSGRFETQYF. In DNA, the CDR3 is TGTGCCAGCAGCGCCGGGACTAGCGGGAGATTTGAGACCCAGTACTTC.

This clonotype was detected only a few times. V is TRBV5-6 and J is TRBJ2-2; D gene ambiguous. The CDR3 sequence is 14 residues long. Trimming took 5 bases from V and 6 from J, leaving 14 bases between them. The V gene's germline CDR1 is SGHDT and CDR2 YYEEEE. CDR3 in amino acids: CASRARRVAGELFF. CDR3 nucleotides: TGTGCCAGCAGAGCGAGACGGGTCGCCGGGGAGCTGTTTTTT.

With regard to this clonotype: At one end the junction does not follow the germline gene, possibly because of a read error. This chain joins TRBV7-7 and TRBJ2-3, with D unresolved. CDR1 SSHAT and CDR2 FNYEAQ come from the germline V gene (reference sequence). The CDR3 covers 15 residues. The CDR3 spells CASSFTDSGTDTQYF. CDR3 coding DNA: TGTGCTAGCAGCTTCACGGATTCGGGCACAGATACGCAGTATTTT. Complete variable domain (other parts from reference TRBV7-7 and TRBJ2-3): GAGVSQSPRYKVTKRGQDVTLRCDPISSHATLYWYQQALGQGPEFLTYFNYEAQPDKSGLPSDRFSAERPEGSISTLTIQRTEQRDSAMYRCASSFTDSGTDTQYFGPGTRLTVL.

CDR3 region: CASSPREGAPLHF. DNA for the CDR3: TGTGCCAGCAGTCCGCGGGAAGGGGCACCCCTCCACTTT. V and J are TRBV12-3 or TRBV12-4 and TRBJ1-6; a weak D match, TRBD1 (5 bases). The CDR3 runs to 13 residues. V gave up 5 bases and J gave up 11 bases, with 13 bases separating them.